A selection of T cell receptor beta chains follows, all from one sample in a study of blood T cell repertoires in COVID-19. TCRdb keeps only in-frame clones here, not all; method: immunoSEQ multiplex PCR. The sample records roughly 250,000 clones, approximately 90% being singletons. The sample taken for sequencing was peripheral blood. Receptors originate from a woman aged 40 to 50 who had recovered from COVID-19. Both conserved end residues are part of each CDR3. The D gene is left open where the match is weak. The size entry is marked missing in some rows and otherwise reads once, few, many or a size class.

J gene: TRBJ2-1
V gene: TRBV9
D gene: .
clone size: .
CDR3 protein: CASSVTGSSYNEQFF
CDR3 DNA: TGTGCCAGCAGCGTAACGGGGAGCTCCTACAATGAGCAGTTCTTC

J gene: TRBJ2-1
V gene: TRBV5-5
D gene: .
clone size: .
CDR3 protein: CASSLTGNAHNEQFF
CDR3 DNA: TGTGCCAGCAGCTTAACGGGGAATGCCCACAATGAGCAGTTCTTC

J gene: TRBJ1-5
V gene: TRBV10-3
D gene: .
clone size: .
CDR3 protein: CAISERGGYYQPQHF
CDR3 DNA: TGTGCCATCAGTGAGAGAGGGGGTTACTATCAGCCCCAGCATTTT

J gene: TRBJ2-5
V gene: TRBV7-2
D gene: .
clone size: once
CDR3 protein: CASSYLAGHQTQYF
CDR3 DNA: TGTGCCAGCAGTTACCTCGCGGGTCACCAGACCCAGTACTTC

J gene: TRBJ1-3
V gene: TRBV4-1
D gene: .
clone size: .
CDR3 protein: CASSHEMTVSSGNTIYF
CDR3 DNA: TGCGCCAGCAGCCACGAAATGACAGTTAGCTCTGGAAACACCATATATTTT

J gene: TRBJ2-1
V gene: TRBV28
D gene: TRBD1
clone size: .
CDR3 protein: CASRSTGDFEFGQFF
CDR3 DNA: TGTGCCAGCAGGTCGACAGGGGATTTTGAGTTCGGGCAGTTCTTC

J gene: TRBJ1-2
V gene: TRBV5-4
D gene: TRBD1
clone size: .
CDR3 protein: CASSYAGTGGSSYGYTF
CDR3 DNA: TGTGCCAGCAGCTACGCCGGGACAGGCGGTTCATCCTATGGCTACACCTTC

J gene: TRBJ2-7
V gene: TRBV28
D gene: TRBD1
clone size: .
CDR3 protein: CASSTTGTGDYEQYF
CDR3 DNA: TGTGCCAGCAGTACAACCGGGACAGGGGATTACGAGCAGTACTTC

J gene: TRBJ2-2
V gene: TRBV7-9
D gene: TRBD1
clone size: .
CDR3 protein: CASSPSGQGSGELFF
CDR3 DNA: TGTGCCAGCAGCCCCTCCGGACAGGGGTCCGGGGAGCTGTTTTTT

J gene: TRBJ2-3
V gene: TRBV5-4
D gene: TRBD2
clone size: .
CDR3 protein: CASSTSGGSTDTQYF
CDR3 DNA: TGTGCCAGCAGCACCAGCGGGGGCTCCACAGATACGCAGTATTTT

J gene: TRBJ2-1
V gene: TRBV5-6
D gene: .
clone size: .
CDR3 protein: CASRPGASRGGKGYNEQFF
CDR3 DNA: TGTGCCAGCAGGCCCGGGGCCTCTAGGGGAGGAAAAGGTTACAATGAGCAGTTCTTC

J gene: TRBJ1-2
V gene: TRBV24-1
D gene: TRBD1
clone size: .
CDR3 protein: CATSGGQGADYGYTF
CDR3 DNA: TGTGCCACCAGTGGCGGACAGGGGGCGGACTATGGCTACACCTTC

J gene: TRBJ2-2
V gene: TRBV4-3
D gene: .
clone size: .
CDR3 protein: CASSIQSSVTGELFF
CDR3 DNA: TGCGCCAGCAGCATCCAGAGTAGCGTAACCGGGGAGCTGTTTTTT

J gene: TRBJ2-1
V gene: TRBV5-4
D gene: .
clone size: .
CDR3 protein: CASSLVTSVVNEQFF
CDR3 DNA: TGTGCCAGCAGCTTGGTAACAAGTGTTGTAAATGAGCAGTTCTTC

J gene: TRBJ1-3
V gene: TRBV4-1
D gene: .
clone size: .
CDR3 protein: CASSQGWEALSGNTIYF
CDR3 DNA: TGCGCCAGCAGCCAAGGATGGGAGGCCCTCTCTGGAAACACCATATATTTT

J gene: TRBJ2-1
V gene: TRBV7-3
D gene: .
clone size: .
CDR3 protein: CASSLEGWHEQFF
CDR3 DNA: TGTGCCAGCAGCCTGGAGGGGTGGCATGAGCAGTTCTTC

J gene: TRBJ2-3
V gene: TRBV29-1
D gene: .
clone size: .
CDR3 protein: CSAQGGDTQYF
CDR3 DNA: TGCAGCGCGCAGGGGGGAGATACGCAGTATTTT

J gene: TRBJ1-6
V gene: TRBV19
D gene: .
clone size: .
CDR3 protein: CASSKREEGHYNSPLHF
CDR3 DNA: TGTGCCAGTAGCAAACGGGAGGAGGGACATTATAATTCACCCCTCCACTTT

J gene: TRBJ1-2
V gene: TRBV27
D gene: .
clone size: few
CDR3 protein: CASRATGSRKRVGYTF
CDR3 DNA: TGTGCCAGCAGGGCCACCGGGAGCCGGAAAAGGGTTGGCTACACCTTC

J gene: TRBJ2-7
V gene: TRBV25-1
D gene: .
clone size: .
CDR3 protein: CASVGRDYEQYF
CDR3 DNA: TGTGCCAGCGTCGGACGGGATTACGAGCAGTACTTC

J gene: TRBJ1-2
V gene: TRBV12-2
D gene: .
clone size: .
CDR3 protein: CASRLVAGVLPYGYTF
CDR3 DNA: TGTGCAAGTCGCTTAGTGGCAGGGGTTCTTCCCTATGGCTACACCTTC

J gene: TRBJ2-7
V gene: TRBV4-1
D gene: TRBD1
clone size: few
CDR3 protein: CASSPVTGNSYEQYF
CDR3 DNA: TGCGCCAGCAGCCCTGTGACAGGGAACTCCTACGAGCAGTACTTC

J gene: TRBJ1-2
V gene: TRBV6-5
D gene: .
clone size: .
CDR3 protein: CASSYSEQVANYGYTF
CDR3 DNA: TGTGCCAGCAGTTACTCTGAACAGGTAGCTAACTATGGCTACACCTTC

J gene: TRBJ2-7
V gene: TRBV5-4
D gene: TRBD1
clone size: few
CDR3 protein: CASSFFDRAIYEQYF
CDR3 DNA: TGTGCCAGCAGCTTCTTCGACAGGGCCATCTACGAGCAGTACTTC

J gene: TRBJ2-1
V gene: TRBV5-1
D gene: .
clone size: .
CDR3 protein: CASSPSLSHNEQFF
CDR3 DNA: TGCGCCAGCAGCCCCTCGCTCAGTCACAATGAGCAGTTCTTC

J gene: TRBJ1-5
V gene: TRBV10-2
D gene: TRBD1
clone size: .
CDR3 protein: CASSELAPGGSQPQHF
CDR3 DNA: TGCGCCAGCAGTGAGCTTGCCCCAGGGGGCTCTCAGCCCCAGCATTTT

J gene: TRBJ2-2
V gene: TRBV4-2
D gene: TRBD1
clone size: few
CDR3 protein: CASSIRQGAPTGELFF
CDR3 DNA: TGTGCCAGCAGCATCCGTCAGGGGGCGCCCACCGGGGAGCTGTTTTTT

J gene: TRBJ2-3
V gene: TRBV2
D gene: .
clone size: .
CDR3 protein: CASISGQIGDTQYF
CDR3 DNA: TGTGCCAGCATAAGCGGGCAGATAGGGGATACGCAGTATTTT

J gene: TRBJ2-7
V gene: TRBV6-6
D gene: TRBD1
clone size: .
CDR3 protein: CASSYGDRSYEQYF
CDR3 DNA: TGTGCCAGCAGTTACGGGGACAGATCCTACGAGCAGTACTTC

J gene: TRBJ2-3
V gene: TRBV18
D gene: TRBD1
clone size: .
CDR3 protein: CASSPTRTGGGSDTQYF
CDR3 DNA: TGTGCCAGCTCACCGACACGGACAGGGGGAGGTTCAGATACGCAGTATTTT

J gene: TRBJ2-5
V gene: TRBV5-1
D gene: .
clone size: .
CDR3 protein: CASSSVVGQETQYF
CDR3 DNA: TGCGCCAGCAGCTCGGTGGTCGGCCAAGAGACCCAGTACTTC

J gene: TRBJ2-1
V gene: TRBV3-1/TRBV3-2
D gene: .
clone size: few
CDR3 protein: CASSQVQGFDNEQFF
CDR3 DNA: TGTGCCAGCAGCCAAGTACAGGGTTTCGACAATGAGCAGTTCTTC

J gene: TRBJ1-5
V gene: TRBV27
D gene: .
clone size: .
CDR3 protein: CASSSYSNQPQHF
CDR3 DNA: TGTGCCAGCAGTTCTTATAGCAATCAGCCCCAGCATTTT

J gene: TRBJ2-2
V gene: TRBV5-1
D gene: .
clone size: .
CDR3 protein: CASSSLAGTGELFF
CDR3 DNA: TGCGCCAGCAGCTCGCTCGCAGGCACCGGGGAGCTGTTTTTT

J gene: TRBJ1-4
V gene: TRBV7-9
D gene: TRBD1
clone size: .
CDR3 protein: CASSLTWTGEKLFF
CDR3 DNA: TGTGCCAGCAGCCTAACCTGGACAGGGGAAAAACTGTTTTTT

J gene: TRBJ2-3
V gene: TRBV11-3
D gene: TRBD1
clone size: .
CDR3 protein: CASSLEAGGGTDTQYF
CDR3 DNA: TGTGCCAGCAGCTTAGAGGCAGGGGGAGGCACAGATACGCAGTATTTT

J gene: TRBJ1-4
V gene: TRBV7-6
D gene: TRBD1
clone size: .
CDR3 protein: CASSLRQGSANEKLFF
CDR3 DNA: TGTGCCAGCAGCTTAAGACAGGGATCAGCTAATGAAAAACTGTTTTTT

J gene: TRBJ2-1
V gene: TRBV6-1
D gene: TRBD2
clone size: once
CDR3 protein: CASSEDGLAGGRYNEQFF
CDR3 DNA: TGTGCCAGCAGTGAAGATGGACTAGCGGGAGGTCGCTACAATGAGCAGTTCTTC

J gene: TRBJ2-1
V gene: TRBV7-3
D gene: TRBD1
clone size: .
CDR3 protein: CASSRTGTGYNEQFF
CDR3 DNA: TGTGCCAGCAGCAGAACCGGGACAGGTTACAATGAGCAGTTCTTC

J gene: TRBJ1-2
V gene: TRBV18
D gene: .
clone size: .
CDR3 protein: CASSPVPTAEIYGYTF
CDR3 DNA: TGTGCCAGCTCACCAGTACCGACAGCCGAGATCTATGGCTACACCTTC

J gene: TRBJ2-7
V gene: TRBV11-1
D gene: .
clone size: .
CDR3 protein: CASSQFRGWSDNEQYF
CDR3 DNA: TGTGCCAGCAGCCAATTCAGGGGCTGGTCTGATAACGAGCAGTACTTC

J gene: TRBJ1-2
V gene: TRBV28
D gene: .
clone size: .
CDR3 protein: CASSAPRGTGGYTF
CDR3 DNA: TGTGCCAGCAGTGCCCCTCGGGGAACGGGCGGCTACACCTTC

J gene: TRBJ1-4
V gene: TRBV18
D gene: .
clone size: .
CDR3 protein: CASSLQGGYEKLFF
CDR3 DNA: TGTGCCAGCTCACTCCAGGGAGGGTATGAAAAACTGTTTTTT

J gene: TRBJ1-4
V gene: TRBV27
D gene: .
clone size: .
CDR3 protein: CASSNRVGGEKLFF
CDR3 DNA: TGTGCCAGCAGCAACAGGGTGGGTGGGGAAAAACTGTTTTTT

J gene: TRBJ2-7
V gene: TRBV19
D gene: TRBD1
clone size: .
CDR3 protein: CASSMTGLISYEQYF
CDR3 DNA: TGTGCCAGTAGTATGACAGGGCTCATATCCTACGAGCAGTACTTC

J gene: TRBJ2-5
V gene: TRBV5-1
D gene: TRBD1
clone size: .
CDR3 protein: CASSLGTGGQETQYF
CDR3 DNA: TGCGCCAGCAGCTTGGGGACAGGGGGACAAGAGACCCAGTACTTC

J gene: TRBJ2-1
V gene: TRBV9
D gene: TRBD1
clone size: .
CDR3 protein: CASSPEGTDKPFF
CDR3 DNA: TGTGCCAGCAGCCCCGAAGGGACAGATAAGCCTTTCTTC

J gene: TRBJ1-2
V gene: TRBV5-5
D gene: .
clone size: .
CDR3 protein: CASSLVLGGANYGYTF
CDR3 DNA: TGTGCCAGCAGCTTGGTACTAGGGGGAGCTAACTATGGCTACACCTTC

J gene: TRBJ2-5
V gene: TRBV11-2
D gene: TRBD1
clone size: .
CDR3 protein: CASSQGVGTSYTQYF
CDR3 DNA: TGTGCCAGCAGCCAGGGGGTCGGGACCTCATATACCCAGTACTTC

J gene: TRBJ2-7
V gene: TRBV6-2/TRBV6-3
D gene: .
clone size: .
CDR3 protein: CASSSVGAVTYEQYF
CDR3 DNA: TGTGCCAGCAGTTCGGTGGGGGCGGTTACCTACGAGCAGTACTTC